These T cell receptor beta chains were read from a single sample in a study of cytomegalovirus exposure and HLA in healthy donors. This table comes from immunoSEQ multiplex PCR, and its TCRdb copy is limited to in-frame clones, with some not included. Of approximately 60,000 clones in the sample, approximately 95% were seen once. Source material: PBMCs. These receptors were collected from a woman in her late teens or twenties in good health and CMV-seropositive. Both conserved end residues are part of each CDR3. A D gene is named only where the DNA matches it firmly. Clone size is not always given. Where it is, it says once, few, many or a class for expanded clones.

abundance | d_gene | j_gene | v_gene | len | CDR3aa | CDR3nt
. | . | TRBJ1-1 | TRBV19 | 15 | CASNSGAARGAEAFF | TGTGCCAGTAATTCAGGGGCGGCTCGAGGGGCTGAAGCTTTCTTT
. | . | TRBJ2-6 | TRBV4-1 | 16 | CASSQDRGSGANVLTF | TGCGCCAGCAGCCAAGACAGGGGATCTGGGGCCAACGTCCTGACTTTC
. | TRBD2 | TRBJ2-1 | TRBV30 | 14 | CAWSVSLAGIFTLF | TGTGCCTGGAGTGTGAGTTTAGCGGGGATATTCACGCTCTTC
. | TRBD1 | TRBJ2-5 | TRBV29-1 | 13 | CSVGGQGAETQYF | TGCAGCGTTGGCGGACAGGGGGCGGAGACCCAGTACTTC
. | TRBD2 | TRBJ2-7 | TRBV30 | 13 | CAYSAGAPSEQYF | TGTGCCTATTCAGCGGGAGCCCCCAGCGAGCAGTACTTC
. | TRBD1 | TRBJ2-1 | TRBV6-6 | 12 | CAGGTGSNEQFF | TGTGCCGGCGGGACAGGGTCCAATGAGCAGTTCTTC
. | . | TRBJ1-1 | TRBV18 | 14 | CASSDYTPNTEAFF | TGTGCCAGCTCAGACTATACCCCGAACACTGAAGCTTTCTTT
. | TRBD2 | TRBJ2-3 | TRBV5-1 | 14 | CASSYGASGDTQYF | TGCGCCAGCAGCTACGGGGCTAGCGGAGATACGCAGTATTTT
. | . | TRBJ2-5 | TRBV28 | 15 | CASSKDRTTQETQYF | TGTGCCAGCAGTAAAGACAGGACAACCCAAGAGACCCAGTACTTC
. | TRBD1 | TRBJ2-1 | TRBV10-3 | 15 | CAISVGQGANNEQFF | TGTGCCATCAGTGTGGGACAGGGGGCGAACAATGAGCAGTTCTTC
. | . | TRBJ2-5 | TRBV2 | 11 | CASSDRETQYF | TGTGCCAGCAGTGACAGGGAGACCCAGTACTTC
. | . | TRBJ1-5 | TRBV5-1 | 15 | CASSLAGYSNQPQHF | TGCGCCAGCAGCTTGGCCGGTTATAGCAATCAGCCCCAGCATTTT
. | TRBD1 | TRBJ1-5 | TRBV6-5 | 15 | CASSYSRDRGGPQHF | TGTGCCAGCAGTTACTCGAGAGACAGGGGCGGTCCCCAGCATTTT
once | TRBD1 | TRBJ2-7 | TRBV6-5 | 14 | CASSYRGPSYEQYF | TGTGCCAGCAGCTACAGGGGGCCATCCTACGAGCAGTACTTC